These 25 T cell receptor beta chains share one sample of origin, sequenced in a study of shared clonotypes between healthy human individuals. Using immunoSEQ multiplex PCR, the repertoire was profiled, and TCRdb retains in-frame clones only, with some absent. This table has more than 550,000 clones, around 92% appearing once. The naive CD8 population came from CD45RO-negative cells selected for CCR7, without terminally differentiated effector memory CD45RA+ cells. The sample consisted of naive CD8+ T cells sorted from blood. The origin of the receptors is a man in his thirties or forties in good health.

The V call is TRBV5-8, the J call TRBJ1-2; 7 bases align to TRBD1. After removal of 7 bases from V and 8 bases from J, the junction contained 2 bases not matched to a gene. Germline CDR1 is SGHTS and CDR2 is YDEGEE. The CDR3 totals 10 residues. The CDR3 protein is CASFRGGYTF. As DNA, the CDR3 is TGTGCCAGCTTCAGGGGGGGCTACACCTTC. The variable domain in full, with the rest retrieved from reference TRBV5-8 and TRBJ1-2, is EAGVTQSPTHLIKTRGQQATLRCSPISGHTSVYWYQQALGLGLQFLLWYDEGEERNRGNFPPRFSGRQFPNYSSELNVNALELEDSALYLCASFRGGYTFGSGTRLTVV.

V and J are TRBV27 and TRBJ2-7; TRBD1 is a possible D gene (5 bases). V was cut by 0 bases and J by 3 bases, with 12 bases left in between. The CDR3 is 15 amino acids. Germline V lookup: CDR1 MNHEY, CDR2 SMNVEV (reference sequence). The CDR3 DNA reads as TGTGCCAGCAGTTTATCACCCGACAGACACTACGAGCAGTACTTC. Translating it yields CASSLSPDRHYEQYF.

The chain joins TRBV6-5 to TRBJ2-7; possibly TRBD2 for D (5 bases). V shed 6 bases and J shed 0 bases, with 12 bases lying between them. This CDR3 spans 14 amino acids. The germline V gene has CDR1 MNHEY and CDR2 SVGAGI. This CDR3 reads CASRSRDSSYEQYF. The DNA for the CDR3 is TGTGCCAGCAGAAGCCGGGATAGCTCCTACGAGCAGTACTTC.

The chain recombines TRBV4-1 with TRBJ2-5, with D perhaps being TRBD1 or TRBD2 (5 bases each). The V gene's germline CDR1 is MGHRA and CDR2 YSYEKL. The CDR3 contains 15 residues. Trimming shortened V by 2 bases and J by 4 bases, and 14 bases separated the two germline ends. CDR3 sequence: CASSQITGPGETQYF. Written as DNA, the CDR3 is TGCGCCAGCAGCCAAATAACGGGGCCGGGAGAGACCCAGTACTTC.

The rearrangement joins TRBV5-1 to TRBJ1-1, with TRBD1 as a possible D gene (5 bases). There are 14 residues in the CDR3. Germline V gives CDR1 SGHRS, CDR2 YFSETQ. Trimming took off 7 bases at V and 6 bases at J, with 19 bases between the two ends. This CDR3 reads CASWAEPGAPEAFF. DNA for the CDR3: TGCGCCAGCTGGGCAGAACCCGGGGCTCCTGAAGCTTTCTTT.

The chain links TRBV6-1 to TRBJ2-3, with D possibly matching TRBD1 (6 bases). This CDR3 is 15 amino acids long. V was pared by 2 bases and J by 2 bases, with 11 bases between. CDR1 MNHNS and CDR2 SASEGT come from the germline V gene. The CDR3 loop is CASSEYQGFTDTQYF. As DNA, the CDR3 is TGTGCCAGCAGTGAATATCAGGGGTTCACAGATACGCAGTATTTT.

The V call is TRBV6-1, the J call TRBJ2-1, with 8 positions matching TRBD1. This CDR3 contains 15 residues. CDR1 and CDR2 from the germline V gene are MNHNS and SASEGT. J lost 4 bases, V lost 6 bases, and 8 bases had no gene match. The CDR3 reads CASSPGTGLYNEQFF. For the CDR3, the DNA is TGTGCCAGCAGCCCCGGGACAGGACTATACAATGAGCAGTTCTTC.

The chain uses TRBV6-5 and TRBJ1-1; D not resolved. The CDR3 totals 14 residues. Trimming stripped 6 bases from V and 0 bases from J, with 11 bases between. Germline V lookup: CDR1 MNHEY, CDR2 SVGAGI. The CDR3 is CASSPLEMNTEAFF. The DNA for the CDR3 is TGTGCCAGCAGCCCCTTAGAAATGAACACTGAAGCTTTCTTT.

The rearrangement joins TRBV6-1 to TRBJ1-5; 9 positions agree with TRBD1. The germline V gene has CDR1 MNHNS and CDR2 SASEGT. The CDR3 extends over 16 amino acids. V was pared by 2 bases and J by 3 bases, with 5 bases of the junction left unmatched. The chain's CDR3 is CASSEIGTGLNQPQHF. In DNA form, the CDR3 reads TGTGCCAGCAGTGAAATTGGGACAGGGCTCAATCAGCCCCAGCATTTT.

The DNA of the CDR3 is TGTGCCAGCACGACAGGACCTATGTCGGCAGATACGCAGTATTTT. It codes for CASTTGPMSADTQYF. The chain joins TRBV7-9 to TRBJ2-3, with D possibly matching TRBD1 (6 bases). This CDR3 has 15 amino acids. The V gene's germline CDR1 is SEHNR and CDR2 FQNEAQ (reference sequence). Trimming removed 7 bases at V and 4 bases at J, with 18 bases between.

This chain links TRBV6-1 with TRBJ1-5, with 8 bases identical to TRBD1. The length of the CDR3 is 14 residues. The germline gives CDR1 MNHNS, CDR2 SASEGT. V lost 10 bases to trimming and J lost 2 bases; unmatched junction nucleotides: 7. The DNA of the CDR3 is TGTGCCACCACCGACAGGGGTGGCAATCAGCCCCAGCATTTT. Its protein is CATTDRGGNQPQHF.

DNA of the CDR3: TGTGCCAGCAGCCTAAGTCCGCCCTTTTACGAGCAGTACTTC. It specifies CASSLSPPFYEQYF. This chain joins TRBV13 and TRBJ2-7, with D hard to call. This CDR3 is 14 amino acids long. In germline, CDR1 is PRHDT, CDR2 FYEKMQ (reference sequence). V gave up 5 bases and J gave up 4 bases, with 15 bases separating them. The complete variable domain, with remaining parts taken from reference TRBV13 and TRBJ2-7, reads AAGVIQSPRHLIKEKRETATLKCYPIPRHDTVYWYQQGPGQDPQFLISFYEKMQSDKGSIPDRFSAQQFSDYHSELNMSSLELGDSALYFCASSLSPPFYEQYFGPGTRLTVT.

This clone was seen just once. The CDR3 DNA sequence: TGCGCCAGCTACGACAGCCTGAACACTGAAGCTTTCTTT. It codes for CASYDSLNTEAFF. This rearrangement joins TRBV4-1 to TRBJ1-1; D might be TRBD1 (5 bases). The CDR3 runs to 13 residues. Germline V gives CDR1 MGHRA, CDR2 YSYEKL. Between the trimmed V and J ends, which lost 8 bases and 0 bases, there was a span of 10 bases.

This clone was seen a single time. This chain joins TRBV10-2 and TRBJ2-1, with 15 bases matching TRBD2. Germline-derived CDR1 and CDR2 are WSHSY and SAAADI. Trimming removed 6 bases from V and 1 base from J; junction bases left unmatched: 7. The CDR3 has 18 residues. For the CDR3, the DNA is TGCGCCAGCAGACAGGGGACTAGCGGGAGGCGTTCCTACAATGAGCAGTTCTTC. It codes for CASRQGTSGRRSYNEQFF.

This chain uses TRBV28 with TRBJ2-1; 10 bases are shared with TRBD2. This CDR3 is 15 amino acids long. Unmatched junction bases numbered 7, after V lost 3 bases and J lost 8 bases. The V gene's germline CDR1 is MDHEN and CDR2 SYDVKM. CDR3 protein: CASSLSVAGGDEQFF. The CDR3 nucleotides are TGTGCCAGCAGTTTGTCGGTAGCGGGAGGCGATGAGCAGTTCTTC. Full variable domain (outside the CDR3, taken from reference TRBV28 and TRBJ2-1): DVKVTQSSRYLVKRTGEKVFLECVQDMDHENMFWYRQDPGLGLRLIYFSYDVKMKEKGDIPEGYSVSREKKERFSLILESASTNQTSMYLCASSLSVAGGDEQFFGPGTRLTVL.

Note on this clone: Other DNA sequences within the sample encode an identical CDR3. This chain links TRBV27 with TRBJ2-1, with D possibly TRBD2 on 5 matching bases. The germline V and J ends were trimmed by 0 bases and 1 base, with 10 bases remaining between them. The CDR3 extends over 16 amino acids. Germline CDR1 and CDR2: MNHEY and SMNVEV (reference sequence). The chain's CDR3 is CASSLSSGGSYNEQFF. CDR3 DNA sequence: TGTGCCAGCAGTTTATCGTCCGGAGGTTCCTACAATGAGCAGTTCTTC.

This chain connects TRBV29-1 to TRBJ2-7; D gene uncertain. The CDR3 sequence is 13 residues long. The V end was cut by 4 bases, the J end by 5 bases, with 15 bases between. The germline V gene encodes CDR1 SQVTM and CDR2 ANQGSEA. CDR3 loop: CSVVGLLENEQYF. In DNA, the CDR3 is TGCAGCGTTGTGGGCCTGCTAGAGAACGAGCAGTACTTC.

CDR3 in amino acids: CASSGGRAIVTGELFF. CDR3 coding DNA: TGTGCCAGCAGTGGCGGGAGGGCCATTGTCACCGGGGAGCTGTTTTTT. The J gene is TRBJ2-2, the V gene TRBV2; 9 bases align to TRBD2. After removal of 4 bases from V and 4 bases from J, the junction contained 7 bases not matched to a gene. The germline CDR1 and CDR2 sequences are SNHLY and FYNNEI. The CDR3 totals 16 residues.

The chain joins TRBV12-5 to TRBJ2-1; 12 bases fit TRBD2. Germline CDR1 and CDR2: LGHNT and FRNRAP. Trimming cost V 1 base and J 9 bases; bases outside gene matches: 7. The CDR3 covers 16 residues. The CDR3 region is CASGLDGLAGRGEQFF. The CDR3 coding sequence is TGTGCTAGTGGTTTGGACGGACTAGCGGGGAGGGGTGAGCAGTTCTTC. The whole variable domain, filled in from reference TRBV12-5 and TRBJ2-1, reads DARVTQTPRHKVTEMGQEVTMRCQPILGHNTVFWYRQTMMQGLELLAYFRNRAPLDDSGMPKDRFSAEMPDATLATLKIQPSEPRDSAVYFCASGLDGLAGRGEQFFGPGTRLTVL.

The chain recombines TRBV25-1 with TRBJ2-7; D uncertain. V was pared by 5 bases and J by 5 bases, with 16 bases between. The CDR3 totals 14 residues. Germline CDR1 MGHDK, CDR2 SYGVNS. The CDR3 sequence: CASSNSPGVHEQYF. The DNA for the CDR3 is TGTGCCAGCAGTAACAGTCCCGGAGTCCACGAGCAGTACTTC.

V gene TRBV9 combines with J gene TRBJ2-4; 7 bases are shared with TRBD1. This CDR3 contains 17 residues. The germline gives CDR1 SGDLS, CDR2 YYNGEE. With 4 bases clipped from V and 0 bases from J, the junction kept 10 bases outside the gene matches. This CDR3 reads CASSLPGTELAKNIQYF. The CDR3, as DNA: TGTGCCAGCAGCTTACCCGGGACAGAGTTAGCCAAAAACATTCAGTACTTC.

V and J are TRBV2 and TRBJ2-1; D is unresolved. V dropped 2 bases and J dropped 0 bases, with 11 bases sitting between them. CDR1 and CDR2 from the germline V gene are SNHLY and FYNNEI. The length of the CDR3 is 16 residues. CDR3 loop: CASSESAADSYNEQFF. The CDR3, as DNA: TGTGCCAGCAGTGAATCCGCGGCTGACTCCTACAATGAGCAGTTCTTC.

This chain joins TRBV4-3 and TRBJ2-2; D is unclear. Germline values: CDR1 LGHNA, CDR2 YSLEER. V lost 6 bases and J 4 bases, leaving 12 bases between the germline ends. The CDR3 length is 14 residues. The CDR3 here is CASRIGRSTGELFF. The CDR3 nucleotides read TGCGCCAGCAGAATCGGACGATCCACCGGGGAGCTGTTTTTT.

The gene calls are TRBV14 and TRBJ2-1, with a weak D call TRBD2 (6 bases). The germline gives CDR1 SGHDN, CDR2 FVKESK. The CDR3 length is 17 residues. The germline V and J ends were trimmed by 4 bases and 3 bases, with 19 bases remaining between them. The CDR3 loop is CASSPFNTGVHYNEQFF. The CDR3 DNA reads TGTGCCAGCAGCCCCTTTAATACGGGGGTCCACTACAATGAGCAGTTCTTC.

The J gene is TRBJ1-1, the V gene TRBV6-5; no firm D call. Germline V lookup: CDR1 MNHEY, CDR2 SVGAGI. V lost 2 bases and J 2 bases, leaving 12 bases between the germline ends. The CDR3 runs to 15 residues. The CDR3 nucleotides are TGTGCCAGCAGTTACGTTGGTCCGGTAAACACTGAAGCTTTCTTT. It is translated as CASSYVGPVNTEAFF.